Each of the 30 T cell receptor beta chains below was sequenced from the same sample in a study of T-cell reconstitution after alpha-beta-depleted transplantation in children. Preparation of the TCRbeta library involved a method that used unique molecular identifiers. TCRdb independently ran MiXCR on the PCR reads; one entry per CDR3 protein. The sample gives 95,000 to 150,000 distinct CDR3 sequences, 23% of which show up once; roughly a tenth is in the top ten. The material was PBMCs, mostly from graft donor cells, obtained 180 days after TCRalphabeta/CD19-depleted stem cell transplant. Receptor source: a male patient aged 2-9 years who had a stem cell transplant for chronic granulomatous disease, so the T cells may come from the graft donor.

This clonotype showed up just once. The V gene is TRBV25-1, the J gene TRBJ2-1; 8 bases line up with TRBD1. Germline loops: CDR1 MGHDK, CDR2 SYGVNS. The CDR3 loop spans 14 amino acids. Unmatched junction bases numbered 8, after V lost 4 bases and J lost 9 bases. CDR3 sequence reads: CASSGRQGLTEQFF. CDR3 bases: TGTGCCAGCAGTGGACGACAGGGGTTGACTGAGCAGTTCTTC.

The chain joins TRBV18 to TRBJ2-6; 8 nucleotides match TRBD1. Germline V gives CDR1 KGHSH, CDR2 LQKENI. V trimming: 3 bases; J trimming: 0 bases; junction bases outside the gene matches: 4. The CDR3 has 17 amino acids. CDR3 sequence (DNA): TGTGCCAGCTCACCTCTAGACAGGGGCTCTGGGGCCAACGTCCTGACTTTC. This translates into CASSPLDRGSGANVLTF.

In DNA, the CDR3 is TGTGCCAGCAGTGGGGGACTAGCCGAGCAGTACTTC. Translation gives CASSGGLAEQYF. The genes are TRBV12-3 or TRBV12-4 and TRBJ2-7, with 9 bases aligning to TRBD2. This CDR3 has 12 residues. The V gene end was trimmed by 5 bases and the J gene end by 6 bases; junction bases not matched to a gene: 2.

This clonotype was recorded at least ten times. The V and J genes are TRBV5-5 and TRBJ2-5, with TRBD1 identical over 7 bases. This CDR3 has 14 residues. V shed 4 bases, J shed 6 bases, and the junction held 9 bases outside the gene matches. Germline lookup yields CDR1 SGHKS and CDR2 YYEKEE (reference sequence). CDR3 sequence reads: CASSTVTGSQTQYF. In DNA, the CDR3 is TGTGCCAGCAGCACGGTGACAGGGAGCCAGACCCAGTACTTC. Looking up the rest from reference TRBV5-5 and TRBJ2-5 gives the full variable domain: DAGVTQSPTHLIKTRGQQVTLRCSPISGHKSVSWYQQVLGQGPQFIFQYYEKEERGRGNFPDRFSARQFPNYSSELNVNALLLGDSALYLCASSTVTGSQTQYFGPGTRLLVL.

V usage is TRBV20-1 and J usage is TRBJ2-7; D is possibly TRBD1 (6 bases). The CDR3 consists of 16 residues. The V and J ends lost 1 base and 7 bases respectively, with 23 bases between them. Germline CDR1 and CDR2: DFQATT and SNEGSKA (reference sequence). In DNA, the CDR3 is TGCAGTGCTAGAGGGACGCCAGGGGTACTAAAGAGTGAGCAGTACTTC. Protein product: CSARGTPGVLKSEQYF.

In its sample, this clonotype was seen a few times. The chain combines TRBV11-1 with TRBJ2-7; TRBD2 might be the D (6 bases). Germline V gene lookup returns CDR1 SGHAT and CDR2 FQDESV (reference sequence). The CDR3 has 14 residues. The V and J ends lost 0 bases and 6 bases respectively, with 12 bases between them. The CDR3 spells CASSLAEGGGEQYF. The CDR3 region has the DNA TGTGCCAGCAGCTTAGCGGAGGGTGGAGGCGAGCAGTACTTC.

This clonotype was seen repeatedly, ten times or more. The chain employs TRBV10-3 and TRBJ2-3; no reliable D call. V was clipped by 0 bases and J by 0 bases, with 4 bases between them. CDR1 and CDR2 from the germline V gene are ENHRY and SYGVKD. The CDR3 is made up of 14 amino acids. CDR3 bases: TGTGCCATCAGTGAGTCTTTCAGCACAGATACGCAGTATTTT. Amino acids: CAISESFSTDTQYF.

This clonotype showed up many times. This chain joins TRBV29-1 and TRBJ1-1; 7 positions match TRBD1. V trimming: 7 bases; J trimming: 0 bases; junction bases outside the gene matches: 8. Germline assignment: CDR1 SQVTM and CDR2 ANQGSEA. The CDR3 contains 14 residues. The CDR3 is CSALGGQMNTEAFF. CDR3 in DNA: TGCAGCGCCTTGGGGGGACAGATGAACACTGAAGCTTTCTTT. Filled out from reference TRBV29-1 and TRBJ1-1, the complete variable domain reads SAVISQKPSRDICQRGTSLTIQCQVDSQVTMMFWYRQQPGQSLTLIATANQGSEATYESGFVIDKFPISRPNLTFSTLTVSNMSPEDSSIYLCSALGGQMNTEAFFGQGTRLTVV.

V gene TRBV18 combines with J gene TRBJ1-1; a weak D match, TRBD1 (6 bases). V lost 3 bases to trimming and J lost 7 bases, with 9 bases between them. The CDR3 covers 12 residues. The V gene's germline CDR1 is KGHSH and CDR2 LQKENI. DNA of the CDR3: TGTGCCAGCTCACCCCTAGGGGGTGAAGCTTTCTTT. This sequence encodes CASSPLGGEAFF.

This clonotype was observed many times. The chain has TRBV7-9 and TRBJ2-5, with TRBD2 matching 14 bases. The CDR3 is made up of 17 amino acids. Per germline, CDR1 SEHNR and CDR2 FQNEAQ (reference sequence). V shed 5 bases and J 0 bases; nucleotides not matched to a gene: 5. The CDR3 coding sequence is TGTGCCAGCAGCGGACCGGGACTAGCGGGGGACCAAGAGACCCAGTACTTC. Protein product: CASSGPGLAGDQETQYF. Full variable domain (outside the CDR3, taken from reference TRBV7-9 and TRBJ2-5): DTGVSQNPRHKITKRGQNVTFRCDPISEHNRLYWYRQTLGQGPEFLTYFQNEAQLEKSRLLSDRFSAERPKGSFSTLEIQRTEQGDSAMYLCASSGPGLAGDQETQYFGPGTRLLVL.

The CDR3 protein is CASREPRDRKETQYF. The CDR3 nucleotides read TGTGCCAGCCGCGAGCCCCGGGACAGAAAAGAGACCCAGTACTTC. This chain uses TRBV27 with TRBJ2-5; 7 nucleotides agree with TRBD1. V shed 8 bases and J 3 bases; nucleotides not matched to a gene: 12. Germline V gene lookup returns CDR1 MNHEY and CDR2 SMNVEV (reference sequence). The CDR3 length is 15 residues.

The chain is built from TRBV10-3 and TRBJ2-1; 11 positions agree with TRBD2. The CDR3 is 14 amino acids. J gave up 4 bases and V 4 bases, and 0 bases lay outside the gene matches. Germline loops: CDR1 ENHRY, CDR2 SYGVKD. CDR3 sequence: CAISGTSGYNEQFF. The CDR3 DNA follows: TGTGCCATCAGTGGGACTAGCGGGTACAATGAGCAGTTCTTC.

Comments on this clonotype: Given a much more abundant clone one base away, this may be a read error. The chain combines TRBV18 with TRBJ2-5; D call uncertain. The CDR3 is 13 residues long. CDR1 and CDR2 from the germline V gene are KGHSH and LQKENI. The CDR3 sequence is CASSPAYQETHYF. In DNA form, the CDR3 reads TGTGCCAGCTCCCCGGCGTACCAAGAGACCCACTACTTC.

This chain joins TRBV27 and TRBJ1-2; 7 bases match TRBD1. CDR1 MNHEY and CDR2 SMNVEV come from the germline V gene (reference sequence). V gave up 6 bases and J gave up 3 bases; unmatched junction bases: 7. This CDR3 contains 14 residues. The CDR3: CASRRTGVDYGYTF. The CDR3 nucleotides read TGTGCCAGCAGAAGAACAGGGGTTGACTATGGCTACACCTTC.

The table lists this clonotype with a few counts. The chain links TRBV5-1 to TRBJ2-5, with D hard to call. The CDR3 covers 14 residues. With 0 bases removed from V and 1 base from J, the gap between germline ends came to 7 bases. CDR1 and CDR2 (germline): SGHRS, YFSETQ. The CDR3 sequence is CASSLGWGQETQYF. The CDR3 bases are TGCGCCAGCAGCTTGGGGTGGGGCCAAGAGACCCAGTACTTC. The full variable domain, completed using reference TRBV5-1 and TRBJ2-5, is KAGVTQTPRYLIKTRGQQVTLSCSPISGHRSVSWYQQTPGQGLQFLFEYFSETQRNKGNFPGRFSGRQFSNSRSEMNVSTLELGDSALYLCASSLGWGQETQYFGPGTRLLVL.

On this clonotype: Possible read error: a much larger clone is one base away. CDR3 nucleotides: TGTGCCAGGAGCCCTGGACCCACCGGGGAGCTGTTTTTT. Encoded protein: CARSPGPTGELFF. The rearrangement joins TRBV7-9 to TRBJ2-2; no reliable D call. The CDR3 is 13 residues long. V was trimmed by 9 bases and J by 4 bases, leaving 12 bases between them. Germline V lookup: CDR1 SEHNR, CDR2 FQNEAQ (reference sequence).

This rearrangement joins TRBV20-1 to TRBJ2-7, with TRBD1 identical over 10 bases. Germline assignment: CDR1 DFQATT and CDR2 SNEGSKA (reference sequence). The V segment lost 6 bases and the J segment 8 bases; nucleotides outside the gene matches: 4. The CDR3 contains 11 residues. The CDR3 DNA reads TGCAGTGCGGACAGGGGGGATAAGCAGTACTTC. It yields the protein CSADRGDKQYF.

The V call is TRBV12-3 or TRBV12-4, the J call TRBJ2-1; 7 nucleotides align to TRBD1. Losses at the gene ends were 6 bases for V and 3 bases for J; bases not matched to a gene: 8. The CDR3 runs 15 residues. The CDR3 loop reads CASSHRQGGYNEQFF. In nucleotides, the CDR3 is TGTGCCAGCAGCCACCGACAGGGTGGCTACAATGAGCAGTTCTTC.

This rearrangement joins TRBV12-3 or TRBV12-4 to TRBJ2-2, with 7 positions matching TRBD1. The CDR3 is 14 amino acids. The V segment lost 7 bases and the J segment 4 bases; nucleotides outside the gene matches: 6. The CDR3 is CASNFGQATGELFF. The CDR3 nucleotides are TGTGCCAGCAACTTCGGACAGGCCACCGGGGAGCTGTTTTTT.

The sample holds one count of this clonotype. CDR3 in amino acids: CASSFSQQETQYF. The CDR3, as DNA: TGTGCCAGCAGTTTTAGTCAGCAAGAGACCCAGTACTTC. V is TRBV12-3 or TRBV12-4 and J is TRBJ2-5; D not certain. CDR3 length: 13 amino acids. V was clipped by 3 bases and J by 2 bases, with 7 bases between them.

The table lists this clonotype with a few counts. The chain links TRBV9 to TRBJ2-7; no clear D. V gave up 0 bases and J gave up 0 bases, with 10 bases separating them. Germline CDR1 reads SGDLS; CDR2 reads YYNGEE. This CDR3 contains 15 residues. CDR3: CASSVDLVSSYEQYF. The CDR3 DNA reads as TGTGCCAGCAGCGTAGACCTAGTGAGCTCCTACGAGCAGTACTTC.

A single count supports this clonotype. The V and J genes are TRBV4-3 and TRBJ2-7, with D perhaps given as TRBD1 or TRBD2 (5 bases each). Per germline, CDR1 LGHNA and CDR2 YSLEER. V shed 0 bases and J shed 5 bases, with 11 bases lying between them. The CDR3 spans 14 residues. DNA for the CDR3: TGCGCCAGCAGCCAAGATAGGGACGACGACGAGCAGTACTTC. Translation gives CASSQDRDDDEQYF.

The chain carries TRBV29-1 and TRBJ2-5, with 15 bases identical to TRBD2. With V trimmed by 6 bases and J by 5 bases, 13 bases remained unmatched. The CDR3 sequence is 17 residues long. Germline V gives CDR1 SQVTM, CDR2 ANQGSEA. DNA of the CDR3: TGCAGCGTCAACGGACTAGCGGGAGGGCCTGGAGGGGAGACCCAGTACTTC. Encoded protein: CSVNGLAGGPGGETQYF.

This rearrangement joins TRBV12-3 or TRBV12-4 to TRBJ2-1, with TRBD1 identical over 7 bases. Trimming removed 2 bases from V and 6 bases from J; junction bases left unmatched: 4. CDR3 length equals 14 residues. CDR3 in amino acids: CASSLPDRVNEQFF. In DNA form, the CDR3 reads TGTGCCAGCAGTTTACCCGACAGGGTCAATGAGCAGTTCTTC.

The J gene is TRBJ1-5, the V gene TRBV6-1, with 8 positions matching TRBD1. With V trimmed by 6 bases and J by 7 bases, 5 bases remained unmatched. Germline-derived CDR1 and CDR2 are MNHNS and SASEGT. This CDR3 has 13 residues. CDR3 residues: CASRDRERQPQHF. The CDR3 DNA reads TGTGCCAGCAGGGACAGGGAAAGGCAGCCCCAGCATTTT.

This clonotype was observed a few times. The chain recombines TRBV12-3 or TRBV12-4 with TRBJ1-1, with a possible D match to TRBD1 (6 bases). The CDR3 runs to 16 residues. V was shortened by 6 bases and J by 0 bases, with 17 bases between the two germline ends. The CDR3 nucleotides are TGTGCCAGCAGACTACCACAGGGTCGAATGAACACTGAAGCTTTCTTT. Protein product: CASRLPQGRMNTEAFF.

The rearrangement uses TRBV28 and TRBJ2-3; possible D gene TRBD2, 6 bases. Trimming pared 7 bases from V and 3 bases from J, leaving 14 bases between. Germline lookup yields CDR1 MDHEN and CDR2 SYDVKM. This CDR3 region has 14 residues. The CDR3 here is CASTEGGNTDTQYF. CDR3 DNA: TGTGCCAGCACTGAGGGCGGGAATACAGATACGCAGTATTTT.

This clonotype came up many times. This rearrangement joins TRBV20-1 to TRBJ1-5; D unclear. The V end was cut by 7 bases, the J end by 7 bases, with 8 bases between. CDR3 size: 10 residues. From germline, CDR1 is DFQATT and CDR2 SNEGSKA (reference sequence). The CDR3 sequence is CSVKSQPQHF. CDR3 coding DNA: TGCAGTGTTAAGTCCCAGCCCCAGCATTTT.

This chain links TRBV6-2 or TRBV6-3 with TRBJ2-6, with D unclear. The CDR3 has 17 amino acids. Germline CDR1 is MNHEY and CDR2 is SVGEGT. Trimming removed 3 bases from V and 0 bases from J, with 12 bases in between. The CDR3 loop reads CASSYPQVFSGANVLTF. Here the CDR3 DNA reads TGTGCCAGCAGTTATCCCCAGGTTTTCTCTGGGGCCAACGTCCTGACTTTC.

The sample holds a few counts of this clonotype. CDR3 coding DNA: TGTGCCAGCAGTAGACAGGGGGCAACTAATGAAAAACTGTTTTTT. This translates into CASSRQGATNEKLFF. This chain joins TRBV7-2 and TRBJ1-4; 9 nucleotides align to TRBD1. Per the germline V gene, CDR1 is SGHTA and CDR2 is FQGNSA. The CDR3 spans 15 residues. The V and J ends lost 6 bases and 0 bases, in that order; junction bases with no gene match: 2.